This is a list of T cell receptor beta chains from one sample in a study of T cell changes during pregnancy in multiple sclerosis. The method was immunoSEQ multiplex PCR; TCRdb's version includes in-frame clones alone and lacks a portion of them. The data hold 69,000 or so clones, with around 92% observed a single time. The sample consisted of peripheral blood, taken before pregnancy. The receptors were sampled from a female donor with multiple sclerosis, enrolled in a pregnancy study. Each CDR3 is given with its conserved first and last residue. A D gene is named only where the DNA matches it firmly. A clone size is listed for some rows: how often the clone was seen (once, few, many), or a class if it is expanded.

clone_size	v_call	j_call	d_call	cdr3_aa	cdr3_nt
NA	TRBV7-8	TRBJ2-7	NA	CASSFGPGSGYSYEQYF	NA
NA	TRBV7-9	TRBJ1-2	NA	CASSLDRAYGYTF	TGTGCCAGCAGCTTAGACAGGGCCTATGGCTACACCTTC
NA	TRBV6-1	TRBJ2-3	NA	CASWADTQYF	TGTGCCTCCTGGGCGGATACGCAGTATTTT
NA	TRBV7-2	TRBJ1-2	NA	CASSLVGGRHTSNYGYTF	TGTGCCAGCAGCTTAGTGGGGGGACGGCATACTTCTAACTATGGCTACACCTTC
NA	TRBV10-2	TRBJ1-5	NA	CASTAVSNQPQHF	TGCGCCAGCACCGCAGTTAGCAATCAGCCCCAGCATTTT
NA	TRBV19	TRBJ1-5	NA	CASSAGGGTQPQHF	TGTGCCAGTAGTGCCGGCGGAGGGACTCAGCCCCAGCATTTT
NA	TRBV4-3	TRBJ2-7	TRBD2	CASSLSTGGPHEQYF	TGCGCCAGCAGCCTTTCCACGGGAGGGCCCCACGAGCAGTACTTC
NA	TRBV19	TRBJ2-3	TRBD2	CASSIVAGGREDTQYF	TGTGCCAGTAGTATCGTTGCGGGAGGGAGGGAAGATACGCAGTATTTT
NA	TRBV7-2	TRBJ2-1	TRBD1	CASSLGWTGNEQFF	TGTGCCAGCAGCTTAGGGTGGACAGGGAATGAGCAGTTCTTC
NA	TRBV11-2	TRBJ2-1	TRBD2	CASSSSGSSYNEQFF	TGTGCCAGCAGCTCTAGCGGAAGCTCCTACAATGAGCAGTTCTTC
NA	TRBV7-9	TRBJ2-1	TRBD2	CASSSGLAGSSYNEQFF	TGTGCCAGCAGCTCGGGACTAGCGGGTAGCTCCTACAATGAGCAGTTCTTC
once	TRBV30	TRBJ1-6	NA	CAWGREYNSPLHF	TGTGCCTGGGGACGGGAGTATAATTCACCCCTCCACTTT
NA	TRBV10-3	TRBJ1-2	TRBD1	CAISGDRGLYGYTF	TGTGCCATCAGTGGGGACAGGGGGCTCTATGGCTACACCTTC
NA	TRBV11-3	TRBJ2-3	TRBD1	CASSLRQGAVDTQYF	TGTGCCAGCAGCTTGCGGCAGGGGGCCGTAGATACGCAGTATTTT
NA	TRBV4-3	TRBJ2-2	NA	CASSQDAPPNTGELFF	TGCGCCAGCAGCCAAGATGCGCCCCCAAACACCGGGGAGCTGTTTTTT
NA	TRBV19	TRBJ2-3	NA	CASSITGGVTDTQYF	TGTGCCAGTAGTATTACAGGGGGGGTGACAGATACGCAGTATTTT
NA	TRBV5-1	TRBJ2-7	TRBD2	CASSQLAGNYEQYF	TGCGCCAGCAGTCAACTAGCGGGAAACTACGAGCAGTACTTC
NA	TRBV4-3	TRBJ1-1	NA	CASSQAGVAVASTEAFF	TGCGCCAGCAGCCAAGCGGGGGTGGCAGTAGCGAGTACTGAAGCTTTCTTT
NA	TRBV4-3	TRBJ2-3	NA	CASSQKADLGTDTQYF	TGCGCCAGCAGCCAAAAAGCTGATCTTGGCACAGATACGCAGTATTTT
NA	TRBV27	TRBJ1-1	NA	CASSLSQGPEAFF	TGTGCCAGCAGTTTATCGCAGGGCCCTGAAGCTTTCTTT
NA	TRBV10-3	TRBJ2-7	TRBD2	CAVAGTSVTYEQYF	TGTGCCGTTGCCGGGACTAGCGTAACCTACGAGCAGTACTTC
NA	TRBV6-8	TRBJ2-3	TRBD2	CAPGRDWDSNSVADTQYF	TGTGCCCCCGGGAGGGATTGGGACTCCAATTCAGTCGCAGATACGCAGTATTTT